What follows are 29 T cell receptor beta chains derived from one specimen sequenced in a study of blood T cell repertoires in COVID-19. The data were produced by immunoSEQ multiplex PCR, yet TCRdb's version contains in-frame clones alone and is incomplete. The table shows 70,000 to 75,000 clones, with 70% to 85% occurring only once. Input material: peripheral blood. The receptor set was obtained from a woman aged 60-75 years with acute or convalescent COVID-19.

This chain joins TRBV27 and TRBJ2-7, with unresolved D. V was pared by 6 bases and J by 2 bases, with 17 bases between. The CDR3 loop spans 15 amino acids. Germline loops: CDR1 MNHEY, CDR2 SMNVEV (reference sequence). The CDR3, as DNA: TGTGCCAGCAGGGCGACATCCATCCTTCCCTACGAGCAGTACTTC. Translated: CASRATSILPYEQYF.

For this clone: Compared with germline, one end of the junction differs, possibly owing to a read error. The chain joins TRBV7-8 to TRBJ2-7, with 11 nucleotides matching TRBD2. CDR1 is SGHVS, CDR2 FQNEAQ, per germline. CDR3 length: 16 amino acids. DNA for the CDR3: TGTGCCAGCACCTTACTAGGGACTAGCGGCTACTACGAGCAGTACTTC. This codes for CASTLLGTSGYYEQYF.

This clone was recorded once. The J gene is TRBJ2-5, the V gene TRBV6-6, with 8 bases aligning to TRBD1. The CDR3 consists of 15 residues. Germline CDR1 and CDR2: MNHNY and SVGAGI (reference sequence). The V segment lost 5 bases and the J segment 2 bases; nucleotides outside the gene matches: 7. The CDR3 DNA follows: TGTGCCAGCAGTCATGCTGGGACAGGTCAAGAGACCCAGTACTTC. It yields the protein CASSHAGTGQETQYF.

The V and J genes are TRBV12-3 or TRBV12-4 and TRBJ1-2; 8 bases map to TRBD1. The J segment lost 9 bases and the V segment lost 4 bases, leaving 7 bases of the junction unmatched. The CDR3 consists of 13 residues. CDR3 in amino acids: CASSSGQGVSYTF. DNA of the CDR3: TGTGCCAGCAGTTCCGGACAGGGTGTTAGCTACACCTTC.

This clone was observed a few times. The chain has TRBV18 and TRBJ1-5, with TRBD1 as a possible D gene (6 bases). CDR3 size: 13 residues. From germline, CDR1 is KGHSH and CDR2 LQKENI. V lost 6 bases, J lost 7 bases, and 13 bases lay in between. Written as DNA, the CDR3 is TGTGCCAGCTCCCTCGGACAGAACCAGCCCCAGCATTTT. Translating it yields CASSLGQNQPQHF.

The chain has TRBV9 and TRBJ1-6; 9 positions match TRBD1. The trim removed 0 bases at V and 8 bases at J, leaving 9 bases unmatched. The germline V gene has CDR1 SGDLS and CDR2 YYNGEE. This CDR3 has 17 residues. The CDR3 DNA sequence: TGTGCCAGCAGCGTAGAGGCAGCGACAGGGGGACATTCACCCCTCCACTTT. It codes for CASSVEAATGGHSPLHF.

The V gene is TRBV20-1, the J gene TRBJ2-5; 9 nucleotides line up with TRBD2. With V trimmed by 3 bases and J by 5 bases, 13 bases remained unmatched. The CDR3 is 16 residues long. The germline V gene has CDR1 DFQATT and CDR2 SNEGSKA (reference sequence). In nucleotides, the CDR3 is TGCAGTGCTAGTGAGGGTAGCGGGGGTATAGGCGAGACCCAGTACTTC. It yields the protein CSASEGSGGIGETQYF.

The chain couples TRBV21-1 to TRBJ2-3; the table's TRBD2 call for D was not verified on the DNA. TRBV21-1 is an annotated pseudogene. CDR3 length: 22 amino acids. The CDR3 spells CASSKVSSGRAATVVSTDTQYF. Written as DNA, the CDR3 is TGTGCCAGCAGCAAAGTCTCTAGCGGGAGGGCCGCGACGGTTGTTAGCACAGATACGCAGTATTTT.

The CDR3 bases are TGTGCCAGCAGGTCTTATTACAGGGCTGCTAACTATGGCTACACCTTC. It specifies CASRSYYRAANYGYTF. The chain links TRBV28 to TRBJ1-2; tentative D call: TRBD1 (6 bases). Looked up from germline, CDR1 is MDHEN and CDR2 is SYDVKM. Trimming left V 6 bases short and J 0 bases short, with 17 bases between. CDR3 length equals 16 residues.

In DNA, the CDR3 is TGTGCCAGCAGCACGGGGACTAGCGGGGGCACCCAAGAGACCCAGTACTTC. Translating gives CASSTGTSGGTQETQYF. This chain uses TRBV5-4 with TRBJ2-5; 14 bases are a match to TRBD2. The CDR3 runs 17 residues. Germline V lookup: CDR1 SGHNT, CDR2 YYREEE (reference sequence). The J segment lost 1 base and the V segment lost 4 bases, leaving 6 bases of the junction unmatched.

This chain links TRBV5-1 with TRBJ2-7, with 9 bases identical to TRBD1. The CDR3 has 17 amino acids. CDR1 and CDR2 (germline): SGHRS, YFSETQ. V shed 1 base, J shed 1 base, and the junction held 9 bases outside the gene matches. CDR3 sequence reads: CASSLRSGTGKSYEQYF. For the CDR3, the DNA is TGCGCCAGCAGCTTGAGGTCCGGGACAGGGAAATCCTACGAGCAGTACTTC.

The rearrangement uses TRBV3-1 (or the pseudogene TRBV3-2) and TRBJ1-2; TRBD1 aligns across 7 bases. The ends lost 4 bases at V and 0 bases at J; junction bases unmatched: 5. The germline V gene encodes CDR1 LGHDT and CDR2 YNNKEL (reference sequence). This CDR3 has 15 residues. The CDR3 nucleotides read TGTGCCAGCAGCCGATGGGACAGCACTAACTATGGCTACACCTTC. It is translated as CASSRWDSTNYGYTF.

The chain employs TRBV6-6 and TRBJ1-1; D gene ambiguous. The CDR3 length is 12 residues. Germline loops: CDR1 MNHNY, CDR2 SVGAGI (reference sequence). Trimming took 2 bases from V and 4 from J, leaving 5 bases between them. The CDR3 spells CASSYGSTEAFF. CDR3 in DNA: TGTGCCAGCAGTTACGGGAGCACTGAAGCTTTCTTT.

V gene TRBV4-2 combines with J gene TRBJ1-3; tentatively, D is TRBD1 (5 bases). V dropped 3 bases and J dropped 0 bases, with 9 bases sitting between them. The length of the CDR3 is 15 residues. CDR1 LGHNA and CDR2 YNFKEQ come from the germline V gene. The CDR3 loop reads CASSQTANSGNTIYF. The CDR3 nucleotides are TGTGCCAGCAGCCAGACAGCTAACTCTGGAAACACCATATATTTT.

V gene TRBV18 combines with J gene TRBJ2-5, with TRBD1 as a possible D gene (5 bases). V dropped 3 bases and J dropped 5 bases, with 16 bases sitting between them. This CDR3 contains 15 residues. Germline CDR1 reads KGHSH; CDR2 reads LQKENI. This CDR3 is CASSPSAGSEETQYF. For the CDR3, the DNA is TGTGCCAGCTCACCGTCAGCAGGGTCAGAGGAGACCCAGTACTTC.

The V call is TRBV2, the J call TRBJ2-7, with TRBD2 matching over 15 bases. Trimming at V came to 7 bases and at J to 6 bases, leaving 10 bases not matched to a gene. The germline V gene has CDR1 SNHLY and CDR2 FYNNEI. The CDR3 has 16 amino acids. CDR3 loop: CASTPPGLAGGLEQYF. CDR3 DNA sequence: TGTGCCAGCACCCCTCCCGGACTAGCGGGAGGGCTCGAGCAGTACTTC.

This clone was seen more than once but under ten times. The V call is TRBV28, the J call TRBJ1-3; D gene ambiguous. Trimming removed 5 bases from V and 6 bases from J, with 8 bases in between. The CDR3 loop spans 12 amino acids. CDR1 is MDHEN and CDR2 is SYDVKM in the germline V gene. Written as DNA, the CDR3 is TGTGCCAGCAGTACAACAACAAACACCATATATTTT. It translates to CASSTTTNTIYF.

The chain is built from TRBV20-1 and TRBJ2-7, with 7 bases that match TRBD1. The CDR3 spans 11 residues. V was clipped by 6 bases and J by 5 bases; unmatched bases: 4. Germline assignment: CDR1 DFQATT and CDR2 SNEGSKA (reference sequence). The CDR3, as DNA: TGCAGTGCCAAGACAGGGCACGAGCAGTACTTC. Its translation is CSAKTGHEQYF.

This clone was detected only a few times. The V gene is TRBV30, the J gene TRBJ2-7; tentative D call: TRBD2 (6 bases). CDR1 is GTSNPN and CDR2 is SVGIG in the germline V gene (reference sequence). This CDR3 spans 14 amino acids. V lost 2 bases, J lost 2 bases, and 13 bases lay in between. The CDR3 loop is CAWSRLGLPYEQYF. As DNA, the CDR3 is TGTGCCTGGAGTAGATTGGGACTTCCCTACGAGCAGTACTTC.

The chain uses TRBV19 and TRBJ1-1, with D possibly matching TRBD1 (5 bases). Trimming took 5 bases from V and 1 from J, leaving 20 bases between them. The CDR3 length is 17 residues. The germline V gene encodes CDR1 LNHDA and CDR2 SQIVND (reference sequence). In DNA, the CDR3 is TGTGCCAGTAGTGATGCAACCGCGGGGGGAAAGAACACTGAAGCTTTCTTT. Translating gives CASSDATAGGKNTEAFF. The full variable domain, rest sourced from reference TRBV19 and TRBJ1-1, is DGGITQSPKYLFRKEGQNVTLSCEQNLNHDAMYWYRQDPGQGLRLIYYSQIVNDFQKGDIAEGYSVSREKKESFPLTVTSAQKNPTAFYLCASSDATAGGKNTEAFFGQGTRLTVV.

The chain has TRBV4-2 and TRBJ2-5, with 11 bases fitting TRBD2. Germline V gene lookup returns CDR1 LGHNA and CDR2 YNFKEQ. The CDR3 is 15 amino acids. V shed 1 base, J shed 6 bases, and the junction held 4 bases outside the gene matches. Here the CDR3 DNA reads TGTGCCAGCAGCCAAGTAGCGGGGGGGCCTCAGACCCAGTACTTC. Translated: CASSQVAGGPQTQYF.

The chain combines TRBV3-1 (or the pseudogene TRBV3-2) with TRBJ1-1, with TRBD1 matching 8 bases. Germline V CDR1 and CDR2: LGHDT, YNNKEL (reference sequence). The CDR3 extends over 20 amino acids. J was trimmed by 1 base and V by 0 bases; bases with no gene match: 16. The CDR3 reads CASSQESLWTGSKENTEAFF. The CDR3 nucleotides read TGTGCCAGCAGCCAAGAGTCCCTTTGGACAGGGTCGAAGGAGAACACTGAAGCTTTCTTT.

The chain links TRBV28 to TRBJ1-5; 9 nucleotides align to TRBD1. With 5 bases clipped from V and 1 base from J, the junction kept 3 bases outside the gene matches. Germline lookup yields CDR1 MDHEN and CDR2 SYDVKM. This CDR3 has 15 amino acids. CDR3 protein: CASSDDRGSNQPQHF. The CDR3 bases are TGTGCCAGCAGTGACGACAGGGGGAGCAATCAGCCCCAGCATTTT.

The chain is built from TRBV24-1 and TRBJ1-2; 10 positions match TRBD1. The germline V gene encodes CDR1 KGHDR and CDR2 SFDVKD. The CDR3 consists of 14 residues. V lost 4 bases and J lost 10; bases outside the gene matches: 8. CDR3 in DNA: TGTGCCACCAGTGACCCGGGACAGGGGACCCACTACACCTTC. Encoded protein: CATSDPGQGTHYTF.

This clone has just a few counts. The V and J genes are TRBV4-1 and TRBJ1-5, with TRBD1 matching over 7 bases. The CDR3 totals 18 residues. V shed 2 bases, J shed 4 bases, and the junction held 14 bases outside the gene matches. Per the germline V gene, CDR1 is MGHRA and CDR2 is YSYEKL. CDR3 sequence: CASSQRAGPGQQNQPQHF. In DNA form, the CDR3 reads TGCGCCAGCAGCCAAAGGGCAGGACCGGGACAGCAAAATCAGCCCCAGCATTTT.

The gene calls are TRBV19 and TRBJ1-3; D uncertain. V was shortened by 2 bases and J by 5 bases, with 4 bases between the two germline ends. Germline V lookup: CDR1 LNHDA, CDR2 SQIVND (reference sequence). This CDR3 is 12 amino acids long. DNA of the CDR3: TGTGCCAGTAGTATATCTCGAAACACCATATATTTT. It encodes CASSISRNTIYF.

The chain recombines TRBV2 with TRBJ2-7; 10 nucleotides agree with TRBD1. J lost 1 base, V lost 7 bases, and 7 bases had no gene match. Germline CDR1 and CDR2: SNHLY and FYNNEI. The CDR3 spans 15 residues. The CDR3 sequence: CASTGQGVKSYEQYF. The CDR3 DNA is TGTGCCAGCACCGGACAGGGGGTAAAGTCCTACGAGCAGTACTTC.

V gene TRBV6-1 combines with J gene TRBJ2-1; no definite D call. The V end was cut by 0 bases, the J end by 8 bases, with 8 bases between. The CDR3 extends over 13 amino acids. Germline V CDR1 and CDR2: MNHNS, SASEGT. CDR3 coding DNA: TGTGCCAGCAGTGAAGCGAGGTTCGATGAGCAGTTCTTC. It encodes CASSEARFDEQFF.

The rearrangement joins TRBV30 to TRBJ1-5, with a weak D call TRBD1 (5 bases). The CDR3 runs 14 residues. Trimming removed 0 bases from V and 2 bases from J, with 8 bases in between. Germline V gene sequence: CDR1 GTSNPN, CDR2 SVGIG (reference sequence). The CDR3 region is CAWSVQGGNQPQHF. The CDR3 nucleotides are TGTGCCTGGAGTGTCCAGGGTGGCAATCAGCCCCAGCATTTT.